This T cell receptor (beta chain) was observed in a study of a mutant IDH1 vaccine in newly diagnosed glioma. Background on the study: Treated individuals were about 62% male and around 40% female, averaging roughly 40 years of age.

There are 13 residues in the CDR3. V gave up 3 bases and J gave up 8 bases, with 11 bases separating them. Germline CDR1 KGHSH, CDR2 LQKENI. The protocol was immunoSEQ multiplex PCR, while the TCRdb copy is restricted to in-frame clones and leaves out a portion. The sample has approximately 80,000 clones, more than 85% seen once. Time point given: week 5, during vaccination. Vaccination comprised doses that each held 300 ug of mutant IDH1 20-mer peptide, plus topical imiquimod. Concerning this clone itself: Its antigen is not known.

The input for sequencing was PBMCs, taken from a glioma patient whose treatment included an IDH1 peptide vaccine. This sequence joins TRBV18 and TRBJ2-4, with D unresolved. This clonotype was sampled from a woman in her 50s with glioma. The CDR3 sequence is CASSPPSMDIQYF. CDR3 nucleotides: TGTGCCAGCTCACCCCCTAGTATGGACATTCAGTACTTC.